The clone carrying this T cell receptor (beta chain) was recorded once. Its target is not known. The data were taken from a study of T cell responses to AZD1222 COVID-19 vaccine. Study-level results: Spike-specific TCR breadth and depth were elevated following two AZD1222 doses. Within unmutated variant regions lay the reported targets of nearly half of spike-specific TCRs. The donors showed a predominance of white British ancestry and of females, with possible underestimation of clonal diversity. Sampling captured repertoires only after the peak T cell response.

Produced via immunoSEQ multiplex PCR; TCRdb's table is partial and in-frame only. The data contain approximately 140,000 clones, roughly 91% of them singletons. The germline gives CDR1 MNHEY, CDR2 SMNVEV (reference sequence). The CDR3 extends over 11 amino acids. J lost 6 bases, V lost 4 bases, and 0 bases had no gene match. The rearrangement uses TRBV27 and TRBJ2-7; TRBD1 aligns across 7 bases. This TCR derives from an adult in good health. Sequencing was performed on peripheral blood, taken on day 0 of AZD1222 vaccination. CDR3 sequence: CASSYRGEQYF. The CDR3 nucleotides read TGTGCCAGCAGTTACAGGGGCGAGCAGTACTTC.